Presented here are 25 T cell receptor beta chains from one specimen sequenced in a study of blood T cell repertoires in COVID-19. Method: immunoSEQ multiplex PCR; TCRdb's copy keeps in-frame clones and lacks some. Found here are 400,000 to 500,000 clones, roughly 88% of them singletons; the top ten hold 1.8%. Sequencing was done on a sample of PBMCs or T cells enriched from blood (not recorded which). These receptors came from a woman between 35 and 50 years old who had recovered from COVID-19.

The chain links TRBV18 to TRBJ1-5; D might be TRBD1 (5 bases). Germline V lookup: CDR1 KGHSH, CDR2 LQKENI. The ends were cut back, 0 bases at V and 0 bases at J, with 12 bases in the middle. This CDR3 spans 17 amino acids. CDR3 region: CASSPPTSGNSNQPQHF. The CDR3 nucleotides read TGTGCCAGCTCACCACCGACGTCAGGGAATAGCAATCAGCCCCAGCATTTT.

The chain is built from TRBV10-3 and TRBJ1-1, with a possible D match to TRBD1 (5 bases). V was pared by 0 bases and J by 0 bases, with 8 bases between. This CDR3 has 15 residues. CDR1 is ENHRY, CDR2 SYGVKD, per germline. CDR3 DNA: TGTGCCATCAGTGAGTCGCCGGGGGTGAACACTGAAGCTTTCTTT. As protein: CAISESPGVNTEAFF.

The rearrangement links TRBV5-1 to TRBJ2-7; 7 bases line up with TRBD2. Germline V gene data show CDR1 as SGHRS and CDR2 as YFSETQ. CDR3 length: 15 residues. The junction had 11 bases not matched to a gene; V was cut back by 6 bases and J by 2 bases. The CDR3 nucleotides are TGCGCCAGCACTCTTGGGGGGGAGGGACCCTACGAGCAGTACTTC. This translates into CASTLGGEGPYEQYF.

This chain joins TRBV10-1 and TRBJ2-3; 9 nucleotides agree with TRBD2. The CDR3 consists of 13 residues. Per germline, CDR1 WNHNN and CDR2 SYGVQD (reference sequence). Trimming at V came to 6 bases and at J to 3 bases, leaving 1 base not matched to a gene. CDR3 protein: CASRREGTDTQYF. The CDR3 DNA sequence: TGCGCCAGCAGGCGGGAGGGGACAGATACGCAGTATTTT.

This chain uses TRBV24-1 with TRBJ2-1, with a tentative D call TRBD1 (8 bases). V was trimmed by 4 bases and J by 5 bases, leaving 17 bases between them. Germline assignment: CDR1 KGHDR and CDR2 SFDVKD. This CDR3 comprises 16 residues. CDR3 sequence: CATSDPGQGGDNEQFF. Here the CDR3 DNA reads TGTGCCACCAGTGACCCTGGACAGGGAGGGGACAATGAGCAGTTCTTC.

This sequence joins TRBV5-6 and TRBJ2-7, with 7 nucleotides matching TRBD2. This CDR3 region has 15 residues. With 0 bases clipped from V and 1 base from J, the junction kept 4 bases outside the gene matches. Per the germline V gene, CDR1 is SGHDT and CDR2 is YYEEEE. The CDR3 coding sequence is TGTGCCAGCAGCTTGGGAGCGGGAATTTCCTACGAGCAGTACTTC. It specifies CASSLGAGISYEQYF.

DNA for the CDR3: TGTGCCATCAGCGCGGACACATCTAACTATGGCTACACCTTC. Translation gives CAISADTSNYGYTF. The chain employs TRBV10-3 and TRBJ1-2; the D gene is possibly TRBD1 (5 bases). V lost 6 bases to trimming and J lost 0 bases, with 11 bases between them. In germline, CDR1 is ENHRY, CDR2 SYGVKD. The CDR3 covers 14 residues.

The chain employs TRBV24-1 and TRBJ2-7; 9 bases fit TRBD2. The CDR3 is 14 residues long. From germline, CDR1 is KGHDR and CDR2 SFDVKD. The V gene end was trimmed by 10 bases and the J gene end by 2 bases; junction bases not matched to a gene: 8. CDR3 in DNA: TGTGCCACTGAGGGCGGGAGGGACGCCTACGAGCAGTACTTC. Translation: CATEGGRDAYEQYF.

This clone was seen a few times. The chain has TRBV28 and TRBJ1-2; D unresolved. The CDR3 loop spans 12 amino acids. Trimming stripped 6 bases from V and 4 bases from J, with 9 bases between. CDR1 is MDHEN and CDR2 is SYDVKM in the germline V gene. This CDR3 is CASRQSVYGYTF. The CDR3 DNA follows: TGTGCCAGCAGGCAATCGGTCTATGGCTACACCTTC.

This chain links TRBV4-1 with TRBJ1-5; 9 nucleotides match TRBD1. V was pared by 5 bases and J by 6 bases, with 8 bases of the junction left unmatched. The CDR3 spans 15 residues. Germline values: CDR1 MGHRA, CDR2 YSYEKL. The CDR3, as DNA: TGCGCCAGCAGCTGGGGACAGGGAGGGGGTCAGCCCCAGCATTTT. This gives the protein CASSWGQGGGQPQHF.

This clone was detected only once. The chain combines TRBV27 with TRBJ1-4; possibly TRBD1 for D (6 bases). Germline V lookup: CDR1 MNHEY, CDR2 SMNVEV (reference sequence). The CDR3 spans 13 residues. V dropped 4 bases and J dropped 11 bases, with 14 bases sitting between them. CDR3 residues: CASSYRAQEKLFF. In nucleotides, the CDR3 is TGTGCCAGCAGTTACAGGGCCCAGGAGAAACTGTTTTTT. The full variable domain, its missing parts supplied by reference TRBV27 and TRBJ1-4, is EAQVTQNPRYLITVTGKKLTVTCSQNMNHEYMSWYRQDPGLGLRQIYYSMNVEVTDKGDVPEGYKVSRKEKRNFPLILESPSPNQTSLYFCASSYRAQEKLFFGSGTQLSVL.

This sequence joins TRBV6-6 and TRBJ1-2; D is perhaps TRBD1 (5 bases). The V gene's germline CDR1 is MNHNY and CDR2 SVGAGI (reference sequence). This CDR3 is 14 amino acids long. V lost 5 bases to trimming and J lost 3 bases, with 13 bases between them. The CDR3 sequence: CASSPGGDYYGYTF. CDR3 nucleotide sequence: TGTGCCAGCAGTCCCGGGGGGGATTACTATGGCTACACCTTC.

This chain links TRBV6-5 with TRBJ2-7; a possible D gene is TRBD2 (5 bases). V lost 8 bases to trimming and J lost 6 bases, with 20 bases between them. Germline V gene lookup returns CDR1 MNHEY and CDR2 SVGAGI. This CDR3 is built from 14 residues. The CDR3 sequence is CASGSTRTLGEQYF. The DNA for the CDR3 is TGTGCCAGCGGGTCTACACGGACTTTAGGCGAGCAGTACTTC.

The chain combines TRBV18 with TRBJ1-2; D call uncertain. Germline assignment: CDR1 KGHSH and CDR2 LQKENI. The CDR3 covers 12 residues. Trimming stripped 5 bases from V and 7 bases from J, with 11 bases between. The CDR3, as DNA: TGTGCCAGCTCAATCCCGGGAAGTGGCTACACCTTC. Its protein product is CASSIPGSGYTF.

The genes are TRBV6-5 and TRBJ1-1, with D tentatively TRBD1 (5 bases). Germline-derived CDR1 and CDR2 are MNHEY and SVGAGI. CDR3 length equals 15 residues. Trimming took off 0 bases at V and 4 bases at J, with 12 bases between the two ends. The CDR3 is CASSYSGGVSTEAFF. DNA for the CDR3: TGTGCCAGCAGTTACTCGGGGGGGGTGAGCACTGAAGCTTTCTTT.

The genes are TRBV27 and TRBJ2-1, with 9 bases fitting TRBD1. Germline CDR1 MNHEY, CDR2 SMNVEV (reference sequence). This CDR3 region has 15 residues. V was clipped by 5 bases and J by 9 bases; unmatched bases: 11. In nucleotides, the CDR3 is TGTGCCAGCAGTCAATCCGGGACAGGGTTGAGTGAGCAGTTCTTC. It translates to CASSQSGTGLSEQFF.

The chain couples TRBV18 to TRBJ2-1; D is undetermined. Per the germline V gene, CDR1 is KGHSH and CDR2 is LQKENI. The CDR3 length is 16 residues. V dropped 2 bases and J dropped 0 bases, with 11 bases sitting between them. This chain's CDR3 is CASSPSLPGSYNEQFF. The CDR3, as DNA: TGTGCCAGCTCACCATCTCTCCCGGGCTCCTACAATGAGCAGTTCTTC.

The sample holds one count of this clone. The CDR3 reads CASSQDLEGSGNTIYF. CDR3 DNA sequence: TGTGCCAGCAGCCAAGATCTGGAGGGGTCTGGAAACACCATATATTTT. V gene TRBV14 combines with J gene TRBJ1-3; the D gene is possibly TRBD1 (5 bases). The CDR3 loop spans 16 amino acids. V was pared by 0 bases and J by 1 base, with 10 bases between. The germline CDR1 and CDR2 sequences are SGHDN and FVKESK.

CDR3 region: CASSGTSAGEQFF. CDR3 coding DNA: TGTGCCAGTAGTGGGACTAGCGCCGGTGAGCAGTTCTTC. V usage is TRBV19 and J usage is TRBJ2-1, with 10 positions matching TRBD2. V lost 5 bases and J lost 9; bases outside the gene matches: 4. Germline loops: CDR1 LNHDA, CDR2 SQIVND (reference sequence). The CDR3 consists of 13 residues.

CDR3 sequence: CASSHEPTGTMMLKYF. The CDR3 DNA follows: TGCGCCAGCAGCCACGAGCCGACCGGGACAATGATGTTGAAGTACTTC. The chain links TRBV4-1 to TRBJ2-7; a possible D gene is TRBD1 (6 bases). Trimming left V 3 bases short and J 11 bases short, with 26 bases between. The CDR3 totals 16 residues. CDR1 and CDR2 (germline): MGHRA, YSYEKL.

The CDR3: CASSQASFTFTQYF. DNA for the CDR3: TGTGCCAGCAGCCAAGCTAGCTTTACCTTTACGCAGTATTTT. The chain links TRBV3-1 (or the pseudogene TRBV3-2) to TRBJ2-3, with D perhaps TRBD2 (5 bases). The CDR3 runs to 14 residues. Per the germline V gene, CDR1 is LGHDT and CDR2 is YNNKEL (reference sequence). The V end lost 1 base, the J end lost 8 bases, and 13 bases lay between the germline ends.

This chain links TRBV7-9 with TRBJ2-2, with 9 bases that match TRBD2. Germline CDR1 and CDR2: SEHNR and FQNEAQ (reference sequence). This CDR3 has 16 amino acids. V lost 5 bases and J lost 6; bases outside the gene matches: 10. The CDR3 coding sequence is TGTGCCAGCAGCCCCCGGGGTAGCGGGAGTGCCGGGGAGCTGTTTTTT. This encodes CASSPRGSGSAGELFF.

The chain links TRBV7-2 to TRBJ1-1; D may be TRBD1 (5 bases). Germline CDR1 is SGHTA and CDR2 is FQGNSA. The V end lost 3 bases, the J end lost 4 bases, and 12 bases lay between the germline ends. The CDR3 is 14 residues long. This CDR3 is CASSFSLGGTEAFF. The CDR3 DNA reads TGTGCCAGCAGCTTCAGCCTCGGGGGCACTGAAGCTTTCTTT.

This clone was recorded only once. This chain uses TRBV4-3 with TRBJ1-1, with a tentative D call TRBD1 (5 bases). Germline V lookup: CDR1 LGHNA, CDR2 YSLEER. The CDR3 is 15 amino acids. The V gene lost 1 base and the J gene lost 5 bases, with 14 bases spanning the gap. The CDR3: CASSQGGAARTEAFF. CDR3 sequence (DNA): TGCGCCAGCAGCCAAGGCGGGGCTGCGCGGACTGAAGCTTTCTTT.

The rearrangement uses TRBV5-1 and TRBJ2-5; no clear D. The CDR3 has 12 residues. Germline V lookup: CDR1 SGHRS, CDR2 YFSETQ. Trimming took 2 bases from V and 2 from J, leaving 4 bases between them. The CDR3 DNA reads TGCGCCAGCAGCTTCAGTCAAGAGACCCAGTACTTC. As protein: CASSFSQETQYF.